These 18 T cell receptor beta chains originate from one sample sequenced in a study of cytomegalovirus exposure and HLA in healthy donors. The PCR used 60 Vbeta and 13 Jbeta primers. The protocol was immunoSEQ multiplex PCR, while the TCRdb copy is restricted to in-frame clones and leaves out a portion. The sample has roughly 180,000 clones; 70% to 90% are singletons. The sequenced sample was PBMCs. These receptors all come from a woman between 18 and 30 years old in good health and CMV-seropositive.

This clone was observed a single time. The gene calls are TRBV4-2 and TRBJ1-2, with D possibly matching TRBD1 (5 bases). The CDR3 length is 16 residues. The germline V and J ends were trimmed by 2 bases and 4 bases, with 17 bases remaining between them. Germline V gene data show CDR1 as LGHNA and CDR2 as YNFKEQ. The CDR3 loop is CASSQSKIGGVYGYTF. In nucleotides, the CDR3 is TGTGCCAGCAGCCAATCAAAGATTGGGGGGGTCTATGGCTACACCTTC.

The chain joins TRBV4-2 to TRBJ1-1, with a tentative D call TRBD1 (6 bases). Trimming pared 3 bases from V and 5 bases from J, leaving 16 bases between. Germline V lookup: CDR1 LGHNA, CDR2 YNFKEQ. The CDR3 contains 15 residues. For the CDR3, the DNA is TGTGCCAGCAGCCATAACACAGGGATTGGGACTGAAGCTTTCTTT. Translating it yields CASSHNTGIGTEAFF.

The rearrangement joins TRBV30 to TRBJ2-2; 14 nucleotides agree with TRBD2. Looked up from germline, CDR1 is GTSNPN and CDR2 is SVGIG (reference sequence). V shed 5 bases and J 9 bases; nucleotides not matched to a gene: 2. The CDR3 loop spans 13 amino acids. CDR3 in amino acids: CAWGLAGGRELFF. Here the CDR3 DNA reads TGTGCCTGGGGACTAGCGGGGGGCCGGGAGCTGTTTTTT.

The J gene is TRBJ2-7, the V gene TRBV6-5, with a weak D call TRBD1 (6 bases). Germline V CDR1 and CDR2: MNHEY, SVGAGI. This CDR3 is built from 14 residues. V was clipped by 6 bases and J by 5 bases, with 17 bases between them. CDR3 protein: CASRDYRASHEQYF. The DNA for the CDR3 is TGTGCCAGCAGAGACTACAGGGCTTCGCACGAGCAGTACTTC.

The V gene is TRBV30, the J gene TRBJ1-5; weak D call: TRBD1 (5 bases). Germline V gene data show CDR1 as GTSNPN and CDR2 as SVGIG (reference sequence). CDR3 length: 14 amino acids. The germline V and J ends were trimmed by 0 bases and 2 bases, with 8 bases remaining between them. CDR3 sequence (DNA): TGTGCCTGGAGTGTACAAGGGGGCAATCAGCCCCAGCATTTT. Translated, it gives CAWSVQGGNQPQHF.

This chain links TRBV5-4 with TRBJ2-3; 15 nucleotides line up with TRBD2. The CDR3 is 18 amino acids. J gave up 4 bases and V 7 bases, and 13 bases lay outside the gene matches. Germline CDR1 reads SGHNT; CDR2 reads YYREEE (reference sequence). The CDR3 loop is CASGLGLAGGGRADTQYF. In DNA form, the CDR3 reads TGTGCCAGCGGCCTGGGACTAGCGGGGGGAGGGAGGGCAGATACGCAGTATTTT.

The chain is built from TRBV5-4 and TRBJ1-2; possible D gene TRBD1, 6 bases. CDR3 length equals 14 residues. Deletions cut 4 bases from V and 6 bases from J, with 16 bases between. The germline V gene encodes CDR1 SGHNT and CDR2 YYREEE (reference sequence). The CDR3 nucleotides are TGTGCCAGCAGCCCGGACAGTGCCTCGGATGGCTACACCTTC. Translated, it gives CASSPDSASDGYTF.

This chain's CDR3 is CASSHARPVKRGSPLHF. The CDR3 DNA sequence: TGCGCCAGCAGCCACGCCCGACCGGTCAAGCGGGGTTCACCCCTCCACTTT. This sequence joins TRBV4-1 and TRBJ1-6; D is undetermined. CDR1 and CDR2 (germline): MGHRA, YSYEKL. The ends were cut back, 3 bases at V and 9 bases at J, with 21 bases in the middle. The CDR3 totals 17 residues.

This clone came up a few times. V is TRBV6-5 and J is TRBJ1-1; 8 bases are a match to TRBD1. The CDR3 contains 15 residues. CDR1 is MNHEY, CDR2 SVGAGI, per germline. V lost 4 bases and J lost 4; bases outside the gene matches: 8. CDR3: CASSWTGIKGTEAFF. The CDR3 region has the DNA TGTGCCAGCAGTTGGACAGGGATCAAGGGCACTGAAGCTTTCTTT.

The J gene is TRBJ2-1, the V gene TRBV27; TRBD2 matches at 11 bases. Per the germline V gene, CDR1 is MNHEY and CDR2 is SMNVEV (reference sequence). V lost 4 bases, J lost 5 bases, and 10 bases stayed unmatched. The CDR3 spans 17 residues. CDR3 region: CASSSFSGGALNNEQFF. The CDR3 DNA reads TGTGCCAGCAGTTCTTTTAGCGGGGGGGCCCTGAACAATGAGCAGTTCTTC.

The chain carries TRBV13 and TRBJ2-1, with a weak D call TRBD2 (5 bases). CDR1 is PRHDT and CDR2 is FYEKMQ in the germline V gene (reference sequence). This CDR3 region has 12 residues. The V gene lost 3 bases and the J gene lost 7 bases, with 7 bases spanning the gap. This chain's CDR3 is CASSFRENEQFF. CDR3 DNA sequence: TGTGCCAGCAGCTTTAGGGAGAATGAGCAGTTCTTC.

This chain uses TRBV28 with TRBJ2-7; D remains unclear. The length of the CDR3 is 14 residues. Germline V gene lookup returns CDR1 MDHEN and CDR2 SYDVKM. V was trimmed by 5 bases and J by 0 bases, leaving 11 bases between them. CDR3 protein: CASSLTDNSYEQYF. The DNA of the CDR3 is TGTGCCAGCAGTCTAACAGATAACTCCTACGAGCAGTACTTC.

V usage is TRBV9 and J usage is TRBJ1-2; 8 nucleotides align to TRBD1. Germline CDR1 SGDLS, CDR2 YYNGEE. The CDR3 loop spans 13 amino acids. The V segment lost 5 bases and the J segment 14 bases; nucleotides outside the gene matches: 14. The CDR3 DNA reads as TGTGCCAGCAGGGCCGGGACAGGCAGAGCCCAAACCTTC. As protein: CASRAGTGRAQTF.

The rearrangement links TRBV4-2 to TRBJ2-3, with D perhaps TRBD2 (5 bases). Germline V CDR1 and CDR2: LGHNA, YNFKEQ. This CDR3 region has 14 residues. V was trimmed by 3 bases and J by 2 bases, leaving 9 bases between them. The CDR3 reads CASSHFRDTDTQYF. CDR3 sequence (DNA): TGTGCCAGCAGCCACTTCCGGGACACAGATACGCAGTATTTT.

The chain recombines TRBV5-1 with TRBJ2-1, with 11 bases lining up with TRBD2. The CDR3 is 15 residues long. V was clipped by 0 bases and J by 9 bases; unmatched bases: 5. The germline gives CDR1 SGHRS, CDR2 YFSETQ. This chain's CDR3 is CASSLVVSGGGEQFF. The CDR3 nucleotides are TGCGCCAGCAGCTTGGTGGTTAGCGGGGGGGGTGAGCAGTTCTTC.

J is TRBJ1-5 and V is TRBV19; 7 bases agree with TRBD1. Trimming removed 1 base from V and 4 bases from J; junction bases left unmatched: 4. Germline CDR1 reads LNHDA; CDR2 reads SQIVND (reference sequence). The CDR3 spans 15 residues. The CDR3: CASSIGQGVNQPQHF. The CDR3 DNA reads TGTGCCAGTAGTATAGGTCAGGGGGTAAATCAGCCCCAGCATTTT. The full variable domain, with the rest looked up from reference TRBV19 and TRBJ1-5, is DGGITQSPKYLFRKEGQNVTLSCEQNLNHDAMYWYRQDPGQGLRLIYYSQIVNDFQKGDIAEGYSVSREKKESFPLTVTSAQKNPTAFYLCASSIGQGVNQPQHFGDGTRLSIL.

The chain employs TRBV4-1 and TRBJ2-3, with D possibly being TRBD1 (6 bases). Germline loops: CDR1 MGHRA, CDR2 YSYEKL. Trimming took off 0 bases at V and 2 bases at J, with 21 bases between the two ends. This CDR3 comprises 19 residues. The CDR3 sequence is CASSQDPDTPDSYTDTQYF. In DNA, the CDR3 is TGCGCCAGCAGCCAAGATCCAGATACCCCGGACAGCTACACAGATACGCAGTATTTT.

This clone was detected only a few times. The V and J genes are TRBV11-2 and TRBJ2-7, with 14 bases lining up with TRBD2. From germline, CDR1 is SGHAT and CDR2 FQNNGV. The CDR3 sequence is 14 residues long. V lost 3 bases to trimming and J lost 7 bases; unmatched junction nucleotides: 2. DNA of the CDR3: TGTGCCAGCAGCTTGGGACTAGCGGGGGCGGAGCAGTACGTC. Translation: CASSLGLAGAEQYV.